These 31 T cell receptor beta chains came from one sample sequenced in a study of blood T cell repertoires in COVID-19. The table came from immunoSEQ multiplex PCR; TCRdb's copy has only in-frame clones and leaves some out. This sample has 150,000 to 200,000 clones, with 85% to 90% found just once. Sample: peripheral blood. Receptors originate from a human donor in a cohort sampled during active COVID-19.

The chain carries TRBV18 and TRBJ1-1; D not resolved. Looked up from germline, CDR1 is KGHSH and CDR2 is LQKENI. CDR3 length: 13 residues. The V and J ends lost 3 bases and 9 bases respectively, with 14 bases between them. CDR3 sequence (DNA): TGTGCCAGCTCACCTTCCGACACCCGACAAGCTTTCTTT. It codes for CASSPSDTRQAFF.

V usage is TRBV15 and J usage is TRBJ1-2; tentative D call: TRBD1 (6 bases). The CDR3 extends over 15 amino acids. The ends were cut back, 3 bases at V and 6 bases at J, with 17 bases in the middle. The germline gives CDR1 LNHNV, CDR2 YYDKDF (reference sequence). This CDR3 reads CATSSRQALGDGYTF. The DNA of the CDR3 is TGTGCCACCAGCAGCCGACAGGCCTTGGGGGATGGCTACACCTTC.

This sequence joins TRBV7-2 and TRBJ2-2, with 14 bases identical to TRBD2. The trim removed 6 bases at V and 8 bases at J, leaving 8 bases unmatched. The germline V gene has CDR1 SGHTA and CDR2 FQGNSA. This CDR3 is 16 amino acids long. The CDR3 DNA reads TGTGCCAGCAGTCAGACTAGCGGGAGGGCCTCGGGGGAGCTGTTTTTT. Its protein product is CASSQTSGRASGELFF.

The chain couples TRBV19 to TRBJ2-5, with 8 bases identical to TRBD1. CDR3 size: 15 residues. Looked up from germline, CDR1 is LNHDA and CDR2 is SQIVND (reference sequence). V lost 5 bases to trimming and J lost 2 bases; unmatched junction nucleotides: 7. The CDR3 reads CASSLDRGEQETQYF. The CDR3 nucleotides are TGTGCCAGTAGTCTCGACAGGGGCGAGCAAGAGACCCAGTACTTC.

The V call is TRBV27, the J call TRBJ2-7; D might be TRBD2 (5 bases). From germline, CDR1 is MNHEY and CDR2 SMNVEV (reference sequence). The V end lost 8 bases, the J end lost 2 bases, and 19 bases lay between the germline ends. This CDR3 spans 15 amino acids. CDR3 protein: CASSPRLTRPYEQYF. The CDR3 nucleotides are TGTGCCAGCTCCCCCCGCCTAACTAGACCCTACGAGCAGTACTTC.

J is TRBJ1-2 and V is TRBV2; D gene unclear. Trimming left V 2 bases short and J 4 bases short, with 5 bases between. Per germline, CDR1 SNHLY and CDR2 FYNNEI. This CDR3 spans 12 amino acids. The DNA for the CDR3 is TGTGCCAGCAGTGAACGGTCCTATGGCTACACCTTC. Translated: CASSERSYGYTF.

The chain is built from TRBV3-1 (or the pseudogene TRBV3-2) and TRBJ1-1, with D unresolved. V shed 0 bases and J shed 0 bases, with 5 bases lying between them. This CDR3 has 14 amino acids. Germline V CDR1 and CDR2: LGHDT, YNNKEL (reference sequence). As DNA, the CDR3 is TGTGCCAGCAGCCAAGATCGGGTGAACACTGAAGCTTTCTTT. Translating gives CASSQDRVNTEAFF.

This rearrangement joins TRBV9 to TRBJ2-1; D is undetermined. Germline CDR1 and CDR2: SGDLS and YYNGEE. V dropped 2 bases and J dropped 0 bases, with 9 bases sitting between them. This CDR3 contains 15 residues. The CDR3 sequence is CASSVQASSYNEQFF. In nucleotides, the CDR3 is TGTGCCAGCAGCGTCCAGGCTTCCTCCTACAATGAGCAGTTCTTC.

This chain connects TRBV2 to TRBJ2-2; maybe TRBD1 (6 bases). Trimming pared 7 bases from V and 2 bases from J, leaving 11 bases between. This CDR3 is 14 amino acids long. Germline CDR1 SNHLY, CDR2 FYNNEI. CDR3 in DNA: TGTGCCAGCATAAAGGACAGAAACACCGGGGAGCTGTTTTTT. It codes for CASIKDRNTGELFF.

The chain couples TRBV7-2 to TRBJ2-7; 13 bases map to TRBD2. This CDR3 is built from 15 residues. Germline V gene lookup returns CDR1 SGHTA and CDR2 FQGNSA. Germline trimming cut 6 bases from V and 5 bases from J; bases unmatched to any gene: 7. The CDR3 loop is CASRQTSGRAHEQYF. The CDR3 bases are TGTGCCAGCAGACAAACTAGCGGGAGGGCCCACGAGCAGTACTTC.

The chain links TRBV30 to TRBJ2-7; 8 bases are shared with TRBD2. After removal of 2 bases from V and 3 bases from J, the junction contained 3 bases not matched to a gene. The V gene's germline CDR1 is GTSNPN and CDR2 SVGIG (reference sequence). The CDR3 extends over 13 amino acids. CDR3 region: CAWSLAGGYEQYF. In DNA, the CDR3 is TGTGCCTGGAGTCTGGCGGGGGGCTACGAGCAGTACTTC. Full variable domain (remainder filled in from reference TRBV30 and TRBJ2-7): SQTIHQWPATLVQPVGSPLSLECTVEGTSNPNLYWYRQAAGRGLQLLFYSVGIGQISSEVPQNLSASRPQDRQFILSSKKLLLSDSGFYLCAWSLAGGYEQYFGPGTRLTVT.

This sequence joins TRBV3-1 (or the pseudogene TRBV3-2) and TRBJ1-1, with TRBD1 matching over 8 bases. The V gene end was trimmed by 8 bases and the J gene end by 4 bases; junction bases not matched to a gene: 9. Germline values: CDR1 LGHDT, CDR2 YNNKEL (reference sequence). The CDR3 sequence is 14 residues long. The CDR3 sequence is CASVDRAAGTEAFF. The CDR3 DNA follows: TGTGCCAGCGTGGACAGGGCCGCTGGCACTGAAGCTTTCTTT.

The V call is TRBV6-2 or TRBV6-3, the J call TRBJ1-1, with 8 bases aligning to TRBD1. The V segment lost 5 bases and the J segment 4 bases; nucleotides outside the gene matches: 9. CDR3 size: 15 residues. Germline values: CDR1 MNHEY, CDR2 SVGEGT. The CDR3 DNA reads TGTGCCAGCAGTGCGTACAGGGGGGGTGCCACTGAAGCTTTCTTT. This encodes CASSAYRGGATEAFF.

This chain uses TRBV19 with TRBJ2-7, with TRBD2 identical over 14 bases. V gave up 6 bases and J gave up 2 bases; unmatched junction bases: 3. Germline V gives CDR1 LNHDA, CDR2 SQIVND (reference sequence). The CDR3 extends over 15 amino acids. The chain's CDR3 is CASSLTSGGAYEQYF. The CDR3 DNA reads TGTGCCAGTAGCCTGACTAGCGGGGGGGCCTACGAGCAGTACTTC.

This clone was recorded a few times. The J gene is TRBJ2-1, the V gene TRBV9, with TRBD1 matching 11 bases. The CDR3 is 14 amino acids. Germline CDR1 is SGDLS and CDR2 is YYNGEE. The J segment lost 9 bases and the V segment lost 3 bases, leaving 5 bases of the junction unmatched. The CDR3 spells CASSARTGGFEQFF. The CDR3 nucleotides read TGTGCCAGCAGCGCACGGACAGGGGGCTTTGAGCAGTTCTTC.

The gene calls are TRBV2 and TRBJ2-7; D may be TRBD1 (6 bases). From germline, CDR1 is SNHLY and CDR2 FYNNEI. The germline V and J ends were trimmed by 4 bases and 5 bases, with 12 bases remaining between them. The CDR3 covers 13 residues. The CDR3 bases are TGTGCCAGCAGTGGGGACAATTGGAACGAGCAGTACTTC. Protein: CASSGDNWNEQYF.

This clone is a singleton in its sample. The chain has TRBV30 and TRBJ2-1; possible D gene TRBD1, 5 bases. V dropped 0 bases and J dropped 10 bases, with 13 bases sitting between them. The CDR3 consists of 13 residues. Per germline, CDR1 GTSNPN and CDR2 SVGIG (reference sequence). This CDR3 is CAWSVGRANEQFF. The DNA of the CDR3 is TGTGCCTGGAGTGTAGGCAGGGCTAACGAGCAGTTCTTC.

The chain combines TRBV2 with TRBJ2-1; the match to TRBD2 covers 10 bases. Germline lookup yields CDR1 SNHLY and CDR2 FYNNEI. The CDR3 is made up of 16 amino acids. After removal of 6 bases from V and 8 bases from J, the junction contained 13 bases not matched to a gene. CDR3 nucleotides: TGTGCCAGCAGGGAACGAGCGGGAGGGCCATCGTATGAGCAGTTCTTC. Encoded protein: CASRERAGGPSYEQFF.

The chain links TRBV12-5 to TRBJ2-5, with 10 bases aligning to TRBD2. Germline CDR1 reads LGHNT; CDR2 reads FRNRAP. Germline trimming cut 3 bases from V and 5 bases from J; bases unmatched to any gene: 6. This CDR3 has 15 amino acids. The CDR3 DNA follows: TGTGCTAGTGGTTTTTCTAGCGGGGGCGGGGAGACCCAGTACTTC. It yields the protein CASGFSSGGGETQYF.

The rearrangement uses TRBV7-9 and TRBJ1-2, with D unresolved. Germline V gives CDR1 SEHNR, CDR2 FQNEAQ (reference sequence). The CDR3 extends over 12 amino acids. The V end lost 3 bases, the J end lost 7 bases, and 9 bases lay between the germline ends. The CDR3 bases are TGTGCCAGCAGCTTCGCGATCGGTGGCTACACCTTC. Translation gives CASSFAIGGYTF.

V is TRBV5-8 and J is TRBJ1-1; D perhaps matches TRBD1 (5 bases). The CDR3 has 14 residues. The germline gives CDR1 SGHTS, CDR2 YDEGEE. Trimming took off 4 bases at V and 3 bases at J, with 13 bases between the two ends. CDR3 in DNA: TGTGCCAGCAGCCCGAGATGGGGCCACACTGAAGCTTTCTTT. This codes for CASSPRWGHTEAFF.

The J gene is TRBJ1-5, the V gene TRBV28; D is possibly TRBD1 (5 bases). V was trimmed by 4 bases and J by 2 bases, leaving 9 bases between them. This CDR3 region has 14 residues. Germline V lookup: CDR1 MDHEN, CDR2 SYDVKM. The CDR3 DNA is TGTGCCAGCAGTTGGGGGGGTCGCAATCAGCCCCAGCATTTT. It codes for CASSWGGRNQPQHF.

This chain joins TRBV27 and TRBJ2-1; 14 nucleotides line up with TRBD2. The CDR3 totals 17 residues. Germline assignment: CDR1 MNHEY and CDR2 SMNVEV (reference sequence). J gave up 7 bases and V 2 bases, and 7 bases lay outside the gene matches. The CDR3 DNA sequence: TGTGCCAGCAGTTTAATGACTAGCGGGGGGGCCATAAATGAGCAGTTCTTC. Translating gives CASSLMTSGGAINEQFF.

V and J are TRBV12-3 or TRBV12-4 and TRBJ2-5; the D gene is possibly TRBD2 (5 bases). This CDR3 region has 13 residues. V was clipped by 0 bases and J by 5 bases, with 7 bases between them. CDR3 DNA sequence: TGTGCCAGCAGTTTAGCGGGAGTTGAGACCCAGTACTTC. It yields the protein CASSLAGVETQYF.

Only one count was recorded for this clone. This chain links TRBV5-1 with TRBJ2-7; 10 nucleotides line up with TRBD1. J was trimmed by 3 bases and V by 4 bases; bases with no gene match: 4. The CDR3 extends over 14 amino acids. The V gene's germline CDR1 is SGHRS and CDR2 YFSETQ. This CDR3 reads CASSSRTGGYEQYF. The CDR3 nucleotides are TGCGCCAGCAGCAGCAGGACAGGGGGCTACGAGCAGTACTTC.

The chain links TRBV7-9 to TRBJ2-3; 8 bases line up with TRBD1. The CDR3 extends over 16 amino acids. The germline V gene encodes CDR1 SEHNR and CDR2 FQNEAQ (reference sequence). Trimming took 5 bases from V and 3 from J; bases not matched to a gene: 10. CDR3 in DNA: TGTGCCAGCAGCCCCCTCAGGGGGCGCTTAACAGATACGCAGTATTTT. The encoded protein is CASSPLRGRLTDTQYF.

The V call is TRBV6-1, the J call TRBJ2-7, with 12 nucleotides matching TRBD1. The trim removed 1 base at V and 4 bases at J, leaving 5 bases unmatched. From germline, CDR1 is MNHNS and CDR2 SASEGT. The CDR3 spans 16 residues. The CDR3 reads CASSEGDRGRGYEQYF. The CDR3 coding sequence is TGTGCCAGCAGTGAAGGGGACAGGGGGCGCGGATACGAGCAGTACTTC.

This clone was observed a handful of times. The chain recombines TRBV7-9 with TRBJ2-7; D possibly corresponds to TRBD2 (6 bases). The CDR3 covers 14 residues. The germline V and J ends were trimmed by 1 base and 0 bases, with 7 bases remaining between them. Germline lookup yields CDR1 SEHNR and CDR2 FQNEAQ (reference sequence). CDR3 DNA sequence: TGTGCCAGCAGCTTAGTCGGGAGCTCCTACGAGCAGTACTTC. It codes for CASSLVGSSYEQYF.

The CDR3 region is CASSPGTGSYEQYF. Written as DNA, the CDR3 is TGTGCCAGCAGCCCCGGGACAGGCTCCTACGAGCAGTACTTC. The V call is TRBV11-2, the J call TRBJ2-7; 8 bases map to TRBD1. V lost 5 bases and J lost 0; bases outside the gene matches: 3. CDR1 and CDR2 from the germline V gene are SGHAT and FQNNGV. The CDR3 is 14 residues long. The full variable domain, with the rest looked up from reference TRBV11-2 and TRBJ2-7, is EAGVAQSPRYKIIEKRQSVAFWCNPISGHATLYWYQQILGQGPKLLIQFQNNGVVDDSQLPKDRFSAERLKGVDSTLKIQPAKLEDSAVYLCASSPGTGSYEQYFGPGTRLTVT.

This sequence joins TRBV5-8 and TRBJ1-3; D is possibly TRBD1 (6 bases). This CDR3 has 15 residues. Germline CDR1 is SGHTS and CDR2 is YDEGEE. V shed 2 bases and J shed 2 bases, with 11 bases lying between them. CDR3 sequence: CASSFTGGPGNTIYF. CDR3 DNA sequence: TGTGCCAGCAGCTTCACTGGGGGCCCTGGAAACACCATATATTTT.

CDR3 sequence (DNA): TGTGCCATCAGTGAGTCGACGCAGGTTGGCAAAAAACTGTTTTTT. Translating gives CAISESTQVGKKLFF. The V gene is TRBV10-3, the J gene TRBJ1-4; D is undetermined. The CDR3 has 15 residues. V was shortened by 0 bases and J by 9 bases, with 14 bases between the two germline ends. Germline V CDR1 and CDR2: ENHRY, SYGVKD.